The TCR beta chain described here comes from a study of blood T cell repertoires in COVID-19. The wider study: The samples span acute and convalescent COVID-19 from the United States, Italy and Spain.

Clones were sequenced by immunoSEQ multiplex PCR, and TCRdb holds only the in-frame ones, with some missing. Of about 360,000 clones listed, about 86% are singletons. Germline CDR1 reads SNHLY; CDR2 reads FYNNEI. The V gene end was trimmed by 6 bases and the J gene end by 4 bases; junction bases not matched to a gene: 5. This CDR3 has 15 amino acids. Seattle's cohort entered during active infection and was followed longitudinally. Sample: peripheral blood. This receptor was identified in a woman in her sixties with COVID-19, enrolled during active disease. The chain carries TRBV2 and TRBJ2-2; 10 nucleotides match TRBD2. CDR3 in amino acids: CASSPAGGRTGELFF. The CDR3 nucleotides read TGTGCCAGCAGCCCAGCGGGGGGGCGCACCGGGGAGCTGTTTTTT.